This T cell receptor (beta chain) was captured in a study of CD8+ T cells in alopecia areata. Study in general: Scoring of treated patients' severity used the percentage of affected scalp area.

Remarks on this clone: Its antigen is still unknown.

Following extraction, RNA underwent reverse transcription to cDNA, which served as the sequencing template. TCRdb's table, derived via immunoSEQ multiplex PCR, lists solely in-frame clones and lacks some. This sample has roughly 230,000 clones, with approximately 47% found just once. J gave up 3 bases and V 5 bases, and 5 bases lay outside the gene matches. Germline CDR1 reads SGHTA; CDR2 reads FQGNSA. The CDR3 has 14 amino acids. Noted treatment: oral pan-JAK inhibitor, 5-10 mg twice daily. Study findings and constraints: Clonality was higher in lesional than normal scalp, especially in alopecia totalis/universalis. The study found that many expanded lesional clones persisted in scalp and blood during tofacitinib.

The source was CD4+ T cells sorted from blood, collected around week 37, from a patient treated with tofacitinib. This chain connects TRBV7-2 to TRBJ2-5; 8 nucleotides agree with TRBD2. The clonotype comes from a human donor with alopecia areata. The CDR3 DNA reads as TGTGCCAGCAGCCCAACTAGCGGAAAAGAGACCCAGTACTTC. This gives the protein CASSPTSGKETQYF.